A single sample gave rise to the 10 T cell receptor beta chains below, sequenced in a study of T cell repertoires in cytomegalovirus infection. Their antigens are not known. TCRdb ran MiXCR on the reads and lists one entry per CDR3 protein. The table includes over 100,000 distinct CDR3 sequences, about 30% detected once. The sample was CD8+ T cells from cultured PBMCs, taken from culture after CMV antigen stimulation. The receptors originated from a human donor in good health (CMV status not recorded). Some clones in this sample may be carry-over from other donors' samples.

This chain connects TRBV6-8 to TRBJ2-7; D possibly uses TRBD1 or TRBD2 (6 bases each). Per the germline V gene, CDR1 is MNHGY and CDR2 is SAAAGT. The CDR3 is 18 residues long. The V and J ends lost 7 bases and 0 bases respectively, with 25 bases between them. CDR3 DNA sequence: TGTGCCAGCACCCCCGGGTGGGGGGCCGACCCCAGCTCCTACGAGCAGTACTTC. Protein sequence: CASTPGWGADPSSYEQYF.

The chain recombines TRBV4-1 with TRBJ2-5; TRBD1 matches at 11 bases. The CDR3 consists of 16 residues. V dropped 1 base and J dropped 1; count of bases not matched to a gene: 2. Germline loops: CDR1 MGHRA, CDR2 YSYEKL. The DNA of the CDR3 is TGCGCCAGCAGCCAAGCGGGACAGGGGGGCCAAGAGACCCAGTACTTC. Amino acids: CASSQAGQGGQETQYF.

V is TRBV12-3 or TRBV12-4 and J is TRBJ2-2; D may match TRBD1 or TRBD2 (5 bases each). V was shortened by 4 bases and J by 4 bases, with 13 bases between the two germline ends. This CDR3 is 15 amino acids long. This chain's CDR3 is CASSWETALTGELFF. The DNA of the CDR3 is TGTGCCAGCAGTTGGGAGACAGCCCTCACCGGGGAGCTGTTTTTT.

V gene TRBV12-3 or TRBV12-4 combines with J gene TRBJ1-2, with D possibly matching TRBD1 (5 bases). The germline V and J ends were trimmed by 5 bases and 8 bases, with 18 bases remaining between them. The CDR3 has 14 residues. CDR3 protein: CASSLSSLGDGYTF. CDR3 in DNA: TGTGCCAGCAGTCTAAGTTCCCTGGGGGACGGCTACACCTTC.

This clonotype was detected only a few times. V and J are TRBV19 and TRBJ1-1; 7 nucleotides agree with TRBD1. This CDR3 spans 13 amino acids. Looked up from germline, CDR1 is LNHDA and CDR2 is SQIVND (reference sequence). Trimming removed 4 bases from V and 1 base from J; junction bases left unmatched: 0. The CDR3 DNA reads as TGTGCCAGTAGTAGGGACAGGAACACTGAAGCTTTCTTT. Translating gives CASSRDRNTEAFF.

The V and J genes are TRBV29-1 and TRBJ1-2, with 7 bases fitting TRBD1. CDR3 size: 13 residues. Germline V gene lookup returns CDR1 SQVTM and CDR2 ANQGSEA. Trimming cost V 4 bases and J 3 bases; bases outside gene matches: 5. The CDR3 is CSVGPGTDYGYTF. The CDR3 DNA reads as TGCAGCGTTGGGCCTGGGACAGACTATGGCTACACCTTC. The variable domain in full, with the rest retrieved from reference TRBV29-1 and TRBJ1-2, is SAVISQKPSRDICQRGTSLTIQCQVDSQVTMMFWYRQQPGQSLTLIATANQGSEATYESGFVIDKFPISRPNLTFSTLTVSNMSPEDSSIYLCSVGPGTDYGYTFGSGTRLTVV.

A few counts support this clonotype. CDR3 sequence: CASSNKQGWNQPQHF. The DNA for the CDR3 is TGTGCCAGCAGTAACAAACAGGGGTGGAATCAGCCCCAGCATTTT. This chain uses TRBV27 with TRBJ1-5, with 7 nucleotides matching TRBD1. The ends lost 5 bases at V and 4 bases at J; junction bases unmatched: 8. The CDR3 runs to 15 residues. From germline, CDR1 is MNHEY and CDR2 SMNVEV (reference sequence).

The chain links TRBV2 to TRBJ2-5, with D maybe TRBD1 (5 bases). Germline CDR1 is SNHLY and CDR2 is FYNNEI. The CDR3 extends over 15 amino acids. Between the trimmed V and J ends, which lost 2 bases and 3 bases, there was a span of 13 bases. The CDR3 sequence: CASSETAGWEETQYF. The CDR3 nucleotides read TGTGCCAGCAGTGAAACGGCAGGGTGGGAAGAGACCCAGTACTTC.

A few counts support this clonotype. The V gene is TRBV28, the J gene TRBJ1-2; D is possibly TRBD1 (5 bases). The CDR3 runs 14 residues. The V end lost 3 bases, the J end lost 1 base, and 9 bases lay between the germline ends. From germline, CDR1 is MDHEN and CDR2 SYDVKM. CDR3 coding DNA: TGTGCCAGCAGTTTTCGGGGGTTTAACTATGGCTACACCTTC. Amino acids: CASSFRGFNYGYTF.

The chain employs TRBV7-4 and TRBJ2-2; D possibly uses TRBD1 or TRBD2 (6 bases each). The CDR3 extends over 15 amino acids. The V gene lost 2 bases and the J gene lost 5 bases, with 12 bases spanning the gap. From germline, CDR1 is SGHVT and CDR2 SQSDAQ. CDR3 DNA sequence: TGTGCCAGCAGCTTACCGGGGGCCAGGACCGGGGAGCTGTTTTTT. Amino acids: CASSLPGARTGELFF.